This T cell receptor beta chain was captured in a study of regulatory T cells in long-lasting Graves disease. There are many counts of this clonotype. Its antigen is undetermined. Study-level findings and limits: In persistent patients, shared public clonotypes (around 2,500) outnumbered those in new patients (approximately 880).

Sequencing libraries for TCR beta were prepared with iRepertoire HTBI primers and Arm-PCR of CDR3 regions. From the multiplex PCR reads, TCRdb called clonotypes with MiXCR, one entry per CDR3 protein. The table shows 510,000 or so distinct CDR3 sequences, with around 12% occurring only once. As for time point: newly diagnosed GD, antithyroid drugs for less than 3 months. The TCR library was made from RNA that had been extracted from PBMCs in TRIzol. EDTA tubes collected 7.5 to 9.5 milliliters of peripheral blood. The same data also contributed to another study, on T cells in Graves' hyperthyroidism and ophthalmopathy. According to that study: With the HTBI primer set, the TCR CDR3 went through a first round of RT-PCR.

The material sequenced was peripheral blood mononuclear cells (PBMCs), taken at new diagnosis, from a patient treated with antithyroid drugs. This sequence originates from a woman aged 30 to 39 with Graves disease.

The CDR3 DNA reads as TGTGCCAGCAGTTTTCGGGGCAGGCCAACCTACGAGCAGTACTTC. Protein: CASSFRGRPTYEQYF. The rearrangement joins TRBV28 to TRBJ2-7; D may correspond to TRBD1 or TRBD2 (5 bases each). There are 15 residues in the CDR3. In germline, CDR1 is MDHEN, CDR2 SYDVKM. The germline V and J ends were trimmed by 3 bases and 2 bases, with 14 bases remaining between them.